These T cell receptor beta chains were read from a single sample in a study of a mutant IDH1 vaccine in newly diagnosed glioma. These receptors are not linked to any known antigen. Profiled with immunoSEQ multiplex PCR; TCRdb holds only in-frame clones, not every one. The sample shows roughly 52,000 clones, approximately 80% of them seen only once. Sample: PBMCs, taken from a glioma patient whose treatment included an IDH1 peptide vaccine. These receptors all come from a man aged 35 to 55 with glioma. CDR3s include the opening cysteine and the closing phenylalanine or tryptophan. D genes are given only for firm matches. A clone size is listed for some rows: how often the clone was seen (once, few, many), or a class if it is expanded.

j_call clone_size v_call d_call cdr3_nt cdr3_aa
TRBJ1-2 few TRBV7-9 - TGTGCCAGCACCGGAAACACCTTCTCCTATGGCTACACCTTC CASTGNTFSYGYTF
TRBJ1-1 - TRBV5-1 - TGCGCCAGCAGCCCAGAGTTGCGGGTAGCCACTGAAGCTTTCTTT CASSPELRVATEAFF
TRBJ2-3 - TRBV19 - TGTGCCAGTAGTATCAGCGGCGTGGGCACAGATACGCAGTATTTT CASSISGVGTDTQYF
TRBJ2-5 few TRBV29-1 TRBD1 TGCAGCGTCCACGAGGGGGCAGGGGAGACCCAGTACTTC CSVHEGAGETQYF
TRBJ1-6 - TRBV7-2 - TGTGCCAGCAGCTTAGGTCAGCCAACAGCTTATAATTCACCCCTCCACTTT CASSLGQPTAYNSPLHF
TRBJ2-7 - TRBV10-1 TRBD1 TGCGCCAGCTTCCGTGGGACAGGGGTTCACGAGCAGTACTTC CASFRGTGVHEQYF
TRBJ1-6 - TRBV2 - TGTGCCAGCAGTGAATTGGCGGTTGAATCACCCCTCCACTTT CASSELAVESPLHF
TRBJ1-3 - TRBV19 TRBD1 TGTGCCAGTAGTATGCGACAGGGCTCTGGAAACACCATATATTTT CASSMRQGSGNTIYF
TRBJ2-2 - TRBV5-1 - TGCGCCAGCAGCGCGACAGGCCTGAACACCGGGGAGCTGTTTTTT CASSATGLNTGELFF
TRBJ1-5 - TRBV2 TRBD1 TGTGCCAGCAAGGGACAGGGGGACCTAAGGCCCCAGCATTTT CASKGQGDLRPQHF
TRBJ2-3 - TRBV7-9 - TGTGCCAGCAGCTTCCCTACTGCAGTCCCTAGCACAGATACGCAGTATTTT CASSFPTAVPSTDTQYF
TRBJ2-7 once TRBV12-5 - TGTGCTAGTGGCCCAGGACAGTTCCTAGGTAGCGATCGCTACGAGCAGTACTTC CASGPGQFLGSDRYEQYF
TRBJ1-5 - TRBV4-1 TRBD1 TGCGCCAGCAGCCAATCTATGGCTGGGACAGGGGATCAGCCCCAGCATTTT CASSQSMAGTGDQPQHF
TRBJ2-5 - TRBV5-1 - TGCGCCAGCAGCCCCCTGAGGGAAGAGACCCAGTACTTC CASSPLREETQYF
TRBJ2-2 - TRBV7-6 - TGTGCCAGCAGCTTAGGCACACCTACGAACACCGGGGAGCTGTTTTTT CASSLGTPTNTGELFF
TRBJ1-6 few TRBV30 - TGTGCCTGGAGTTCGCAGGTGAATTCACCCCTCCACTTT CAWSSQVNSPLHF
TRBJ1-1 - TRBV5-4 TRBD1 TGTGCCAGCAGCTGGACAGGCCCCATGAACACTGAAGCTTTCTTT CASSWTGPMNTEAFF
TRBJ1-6 - TRBV19 - TGTGCCAGTAGTATTAGGGTGGACGGAAATTCACCCCTCCACTTT CASSIRVDGNSPLHF
TRBJ1-3 - TRBV29-1 - TGCAGCGGGGAGGATACCGGAAACACCATATATTTT CSGEDTGNTIYF
TRBJ2-3 - TRBV5-1 - TGCGCCAGCAGCTTTCGGCAGGGGATAGATACGCAGTATTTT CASSFRQGIDTQYF
TRBJ2-3 - TRBV7-8 TRBD2 TGTGCCAGCAGCTTATCTCCGGGGGGGCAGCCAGATACGCAGTATTTT CASSLSPGGQPDTQYF
TRBJ1-5 - TRBV5-1 - TGCGCCAGCAGCTTGGGTGACACCAGCAATCAGCCCCAGCATTTT CASSLGDTSNQPQHF
TRBJ2-2 - TRBV7-9 TRBD2 TGTGCCAGCAGCTTGAGCGGGGCCCCAGACGGGGAGCTGTTTTTT CASSLSGAPDGELFF
TRBJ1-2 - TRBV29-1 TRBD1 TGCAGCGTGCGGTTATATCAGGACAGGGGCCGCCATGATGGCTACACCTTC CSVRLYQDRGRHDGYTF
TRBJ2-7 - TRBV19 - TGTGCCAGTAGGTCTCGGGGTTACGAGCAGTACTTC CASRSRGYEQYF
TRBJ1-4 - TRBV5-6 TRBD1 TGTGCCAGCAGCTTGGGACGCCGGACAGGGGGCGGAGGAAGTGAAAAACTGTTTTTT CASSLGRRTGGGGSEKLFF
TRBJ2-1 - TRBV7-7 TRBD2 TGTGCCAGCAGCTTGCAGCGGGGGGTTGGCTATGAGCAGTTCTTC CASSLQRGVGYEQFF
TRBJ2-7 - TRBV6-1 TRBD2 TGTGCCAGCAGGGGAAGACTAGCGGGGACCTACGAGCAGTACTTC CASRGRLAGTYEQYF
TRBJ1-1 few TRBV7-6 - TGTGCCAGCAAGACAGGCTGGGACACTGAAGCTTTCTTT CASKTGWDTEAFF
TRBJ1-1 - TRBV7-6 - TGTGCCAGCAGTTGGGGACCCGGACTTGAAGCTTTCTTT CASSWGPGLEAFF
TRBJ2-7 - TRBV6-5 - TGTGCCAGCAGCGTTACCGCCAGTTCCTACGAGCAGTACTTC CASSVTASSYEQYF
TRBJ2-3 few TRBV29-1 TRBD1 TGCAGCGTTGGACAGGGGGAGACCACAGATACGCAGTATTTT CSVGQGETTDTQYF
TRBJ1-2 - TRBV5-5 - TGTGCCAGCAGCTTCCGGGACACAATAACTAACTATGGCTACACCTTC CASSFRDTITNYGYTF
TRBJ2-7 many TRBV6-5 - TGTGCCAGCACCCGGACAGCAACGTCCTCCTACGAGCAGTACTTC CASTRTATSSYEQYF
TRBJ1-2 - TRBV6-6 - TGTGCCAGCAGTACAACGAGGGAGCGGCGGGGCTACACCTTC CASSTTRERRGYTF
TRBJ2-2 medium-sized TRBV6-6 - TGTGCCGCAGGGGTCTCCGGGGAGCTGTTTTTT CAAGVSGELFF
TRBJ2-7 - TRBV7-9 - TGTGCCAGCAGCGTACGGGCTCCCTACGAGCAGTACTTC CASSVRAPYEQYF
TRBJ2-5 - TRBV6-5 TRBD1 TGTGCCAGCAGCCTCGACAGGGGCCAAGAGACCCAGTACTTC CASSLDRGQETQYF
TRBJ1-6 - TRBV18 - TGTGCCAGCTCACCTATAGCGGCCAGGATAGGGTCACCCCTCCACTTT CASSPIAARIGSPLHF
TRBJ1-1 - TRBV10-1 - TGCGCCCGCGACAAGCAGGGAACTGAAGCTTTCTTT CARDKQGTEAFF
TRBJ1-1 - TRBV7-9 - TGTGCCAGCAGCCCAGGAGGGTCGGAAGCTTTCTTT CASSPGGSEAFF
TRBJ2-1 - TRBV10-3 TRBD2 TGTGCCATCGGGACTAGCAACAATGAGCAGTTCTTC CAIGTSNNEQFF
TRBJ1-1 few TRBV29-1 - TGCAGCGTGGGACGCCAGATGAACACTGAAGCTTTCTTT CSVGRQMNTEAFF
TRBJ2-5 - TRBV18 TRBD2 TGTGCCAGCTCACCACCCCTGACTAGCGGACAAGAGACCCAGTACTTC CASSPPLTSGQETQYF
TRBJ1-2 - TRBV19 - TGTGCCAGTACTTTATACCGAAGCCACTATGGCTACACCTTC CASTLYRSHYGYTF
TRBJ1-5 - TRBV30 - TGTGCCTGGAGTGTAACAGCCTATCAGCCCCAGCATTTT CAWSVTAYQPQHF
TRBJ2-3 - TRBV5-4 TRBD2 TGTGCCAGCAGCTTAGTGGCGGGGGGTGGGTCAGATACGCAGTATTTT CASSLVAGGGSDTQYF
TRBJ2-1 - TRBV5-6 - TGTGCCAGCAGCTTCAGTTCCACAAACCTCGGGTTCTTC CASSFSSTNLGFF
TRBJ1-3 few TRBV5-1 - TGCGCCAGCAGCTTGGAGGGGAGGAACACCATATATTTT CASSLEGRNTIYF
TRBJ2-1 - TRBV4-1 - TGCGCCAGCAGCCCCCCCGACAGCTCCTACAATGAGCAGTTCTTC CASSPPDSSYNEQFF
TRBJ1-1 - TRBV29-1 - TGCAGCGTTGAGGTTCTTGGGGCTGAAGCTTTCTTT CSVEVLGAEAFF
TRBJ2-1 - TRBV5-1 - TGCGCCAGCAGCTTGGTGCTTACTAGGGATGAGCAGTTCTTC CASSLVLTRDEQFF
TRBJ1-1 - TRBV5-1 - TGCGCCAGCAGCTTCTGGGCAGGGACGAACACTGAAGCTTTCTTT CASSFWAGTNTEAFF
TRBJ1-6 - TRBV27 - TGTGCCAGCAGCTCGGGACAAATAAATTCACCCCTCCACTTT CASSSGQINSPLHF
TRBJ2-5 - TRBV4-1 - TGCGCCAGCAGCCAAGATATGGGGGGCCGAGAGACCCAGTACTTC CASSQDMGGRETQYF
TRBJ1-1 - TRBV9 - TGTGCCAGCCGCCCCCTCGATGGGGGGGTCACTGAAGCTTTCTTT CASRPLDGGVTEAFF
TRBJ1-1 many TRBV2 - TGTGCCAGCAGGTTCGGTGAAGCTTTCTTT CASRFGEAFF
TRBJ1-2 - TRBV5-6 - TGTGCCAGCAGCTTGGCCACGCGGAGGGACTATGGCTACACCTTC CASSLATRRDYGYTF
TRBJ1-2 - TRBV9 TRBD1 TGTGCCAGCAGCGCACAGGGGAGCTATGGCTACACCTTC CASSAQGSYGYTF
TRBJ2-1 - TRBV10-3 TRBD2 TGTGCCATCGCGAGGACTAGCGGGGGGGCCACGTTCTTC CAIARTSGGATFF